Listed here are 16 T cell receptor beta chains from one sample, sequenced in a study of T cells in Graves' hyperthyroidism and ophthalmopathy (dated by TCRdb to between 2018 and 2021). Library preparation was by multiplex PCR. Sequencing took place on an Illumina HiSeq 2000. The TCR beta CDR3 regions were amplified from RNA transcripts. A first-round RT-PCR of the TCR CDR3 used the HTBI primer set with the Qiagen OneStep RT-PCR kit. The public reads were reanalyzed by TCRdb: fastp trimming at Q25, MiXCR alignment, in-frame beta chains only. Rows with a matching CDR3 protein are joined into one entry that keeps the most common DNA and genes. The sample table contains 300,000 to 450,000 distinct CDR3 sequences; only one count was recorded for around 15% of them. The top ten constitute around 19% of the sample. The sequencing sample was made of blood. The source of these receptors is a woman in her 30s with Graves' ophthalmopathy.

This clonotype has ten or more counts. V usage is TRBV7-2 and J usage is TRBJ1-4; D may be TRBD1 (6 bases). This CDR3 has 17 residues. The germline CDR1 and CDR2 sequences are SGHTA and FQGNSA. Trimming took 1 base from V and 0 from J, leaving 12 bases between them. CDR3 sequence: CASSLGQGTSTNEKLFF. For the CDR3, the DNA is TGTGCCAGCAGCTTAGGGCAGGGGACCTCAACTAATGAAAAACTGTTTTTT.

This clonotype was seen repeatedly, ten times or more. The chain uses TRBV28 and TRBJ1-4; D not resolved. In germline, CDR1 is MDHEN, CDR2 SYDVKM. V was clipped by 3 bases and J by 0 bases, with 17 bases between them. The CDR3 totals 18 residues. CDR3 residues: CASSFYGIGGPTNEKLFF. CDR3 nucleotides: TGTGCCAGCAGTTTTTACGGGATAGGAGGCCCAACTAATGAAAAACTGTTTTTT.

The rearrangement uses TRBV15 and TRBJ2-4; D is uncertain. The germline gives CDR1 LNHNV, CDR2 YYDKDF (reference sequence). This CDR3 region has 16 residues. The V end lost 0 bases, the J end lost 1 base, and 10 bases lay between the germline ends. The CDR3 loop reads CATSRERVGAKNIQYF. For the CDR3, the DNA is TGTGCCACCAGCAGAGAAAGGGTCGGTGCCAAAAACATTCAGTACTTC.

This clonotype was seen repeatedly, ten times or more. CDR3 region: CASSLLSFSGNTIYF. As DNA, the CDR3 is TGTGCCAGCAGTTTACTTTCCTTCTCTGGAAACACCATATATTTT. The chain links TRBV28 to TRBJ1-3; D not resolved. The CDR3 consists of 15 residues. Trimming took off 2 bases at V and 0 bases at J, with 8 bases between the two ends. Germline V gene sequence: CDR1 MDHEN, CDR2 SYDVKM.

The CDR3 region is CASTSGGGARTDTQYF. For the CDR3, the DNA is TGCGCCAGCACCTCTGGTGGGGGGGCGCGCACAGATACGCAGTATTTT. The chain combines TRBV5-1 with TRBJ2-3; perhaps TRBD2 as D (7 bases). CDR1 is SGHRS and CDR2 is YFSETQ in the germline V gene. The length of the CDR3 is 16 residues. The V end lost 6 bases, the J end lost 1 base, and 18 bases lay between the germline ends.

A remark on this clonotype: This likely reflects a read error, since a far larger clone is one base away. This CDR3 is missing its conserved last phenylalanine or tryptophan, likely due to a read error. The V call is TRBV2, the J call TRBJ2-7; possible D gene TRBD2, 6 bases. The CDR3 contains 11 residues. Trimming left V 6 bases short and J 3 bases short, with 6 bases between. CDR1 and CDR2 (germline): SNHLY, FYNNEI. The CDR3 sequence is CASREGYEQYL. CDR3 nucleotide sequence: TGTGCCAGCAGGGAGGGCTACGAGCAGTACCTC.

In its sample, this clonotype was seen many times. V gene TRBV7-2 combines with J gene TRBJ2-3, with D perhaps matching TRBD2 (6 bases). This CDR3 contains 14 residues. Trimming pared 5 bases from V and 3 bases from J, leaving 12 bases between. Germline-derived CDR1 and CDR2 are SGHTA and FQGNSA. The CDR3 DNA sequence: TGTGCCAGCAGCCCCGGGGGACGGACAGATACGCAGTATTTT. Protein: CASSPGGRTDTQYF. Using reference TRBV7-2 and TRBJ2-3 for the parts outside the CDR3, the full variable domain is GAGVSQSPSNKVTEKGKDVELRCDPISGHTALYWYRQSLGQGLEFLIYFQGNSAPDKSGLPSDRFSAERTGGSVSTLTIQRTQQEDSAVYLCASSPGGRTDTQYFGPGTRLTVL.

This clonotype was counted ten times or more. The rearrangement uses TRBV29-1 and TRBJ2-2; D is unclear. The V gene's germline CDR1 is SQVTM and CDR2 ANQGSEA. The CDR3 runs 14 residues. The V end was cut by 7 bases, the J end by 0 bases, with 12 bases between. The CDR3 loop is CSGSEGTNTGELFF. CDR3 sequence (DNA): TGCAGCGGGTCGGAAGGGACGAACACCGGGGAGCTGTTTTTT.

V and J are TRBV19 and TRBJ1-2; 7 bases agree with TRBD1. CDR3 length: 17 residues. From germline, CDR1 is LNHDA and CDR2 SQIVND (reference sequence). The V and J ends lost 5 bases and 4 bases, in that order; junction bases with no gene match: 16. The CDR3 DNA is TGTGCCAGTAGTCGACCCCAAGCGGACAGGCCATTCTATGGCTACACCTTC. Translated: CASSRPQADRPFYGYTF. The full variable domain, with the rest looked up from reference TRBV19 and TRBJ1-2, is DGGITQSPKYLFRKEGQNVTLSCEQNLNHDAMYWYRQDPGQGLRLIYYSQIVNDFQKGDIAEGYSVSREKKESFPLTVTSAQKNPTAFYLCASSRPQADRPFYGYTFGSGTRLTVV.

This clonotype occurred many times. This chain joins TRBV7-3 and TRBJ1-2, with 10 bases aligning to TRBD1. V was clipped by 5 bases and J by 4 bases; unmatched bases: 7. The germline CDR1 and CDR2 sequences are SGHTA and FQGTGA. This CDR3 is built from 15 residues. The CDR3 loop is CASSPGQGRSYGYTF. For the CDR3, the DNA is TGTGCCAGCAGCCCGGGACAGGGGCGCTCCTATGGCTACACCTTC.

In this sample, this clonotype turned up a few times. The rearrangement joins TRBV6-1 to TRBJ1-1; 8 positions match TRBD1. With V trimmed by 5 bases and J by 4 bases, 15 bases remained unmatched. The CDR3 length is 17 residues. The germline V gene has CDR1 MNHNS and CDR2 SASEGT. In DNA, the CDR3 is TGTGCCAGCAGTACCCAAGACAGGGGAGGTTGGGGCACTGAAGCTTTCTTT. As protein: CASSTQDRGGWGTEAFF.

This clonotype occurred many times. The DNA of the CDR3 is TGTGCCAGCAGCCATTCGCCGAGGGCGGGAGGCTACACCTTC. It encodes CASSHSPRAGGYTF. The V and J genes are TRBV3-1 and TRBJ1-2, with D hard to call. The length of the CDR3 is 14 residues. The germline V and J ends were trimmed by 3 bases and 8 bases, with 16 bases remaining between them. Germline loops: CDR1 LGHDT, CDR2 YNNKEL (reference sequence).

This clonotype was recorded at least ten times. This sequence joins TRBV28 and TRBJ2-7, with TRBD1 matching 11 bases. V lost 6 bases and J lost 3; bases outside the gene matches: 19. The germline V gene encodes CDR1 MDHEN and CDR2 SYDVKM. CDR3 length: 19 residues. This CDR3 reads CASSSLGTGGSGLFYEQYF. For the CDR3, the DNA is TGTGCCAGCAGCTCCCTAGGGACAGGGGGGTCTGGGCTGTTCTACGAGCAGTACTTC.

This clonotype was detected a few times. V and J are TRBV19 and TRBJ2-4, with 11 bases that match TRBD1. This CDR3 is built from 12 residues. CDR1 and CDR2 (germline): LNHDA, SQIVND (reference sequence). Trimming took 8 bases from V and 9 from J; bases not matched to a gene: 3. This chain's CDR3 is CASGQGAIIQYF. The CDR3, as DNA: TGTGCCAGTGGACAGGGGGCCATCATTCAGTACTTC.

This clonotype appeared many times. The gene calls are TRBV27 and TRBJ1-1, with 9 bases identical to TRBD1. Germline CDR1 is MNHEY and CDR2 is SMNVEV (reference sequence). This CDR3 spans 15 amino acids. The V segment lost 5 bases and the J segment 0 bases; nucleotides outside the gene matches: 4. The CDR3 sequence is CASSETGGLNTEAFF. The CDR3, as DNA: TGTGCCAGCAGTGAAACAGGGGGCCTGAACACTGAAGCTTTCTTT.

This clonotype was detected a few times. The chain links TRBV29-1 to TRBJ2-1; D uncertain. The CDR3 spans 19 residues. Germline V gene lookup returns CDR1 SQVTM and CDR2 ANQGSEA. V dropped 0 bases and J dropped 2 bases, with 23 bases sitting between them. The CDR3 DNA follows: TGCAGCGTTGAAGATGGGCGGCAACGTGGGTCCGGTGCCTACAATGAGCAGTTCTTC. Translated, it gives CSVEDGRQRGSGAYNEQFF.